This TCR beta chain was sequenced for a study of identical twins. This clonotype was observed many times. V was cut by 6 bases and J by 5 bases, with 13 bases left in between. The CDR3 has 14 residues. TCRdb called the 5' RACE reads again in MiXCR, with one record for every CDR3 protein. The top ten hold 3.5% to 4% of the sample, which has about 260,000 distinct CDR3 sequences, 7% seen once. The same data also contributed to another study, on yellow fever vaccine responses in identical twins. That source reports: Twin vaccine T cell responses reportedly seemed partly convergent, partly personalized.

Sequencing was carried out using memory (CD45RO+) T cells sorted from blood. The TCR was taken from a woman aged 18-29 years in good health. The chain employs TRBV12-3 or TRBV12-4 and TRBJ2-2; no reliable D call. CDR3 loop: CASSPYWMTGELFF. CDR3 sequence (DNA): TGTGCCAGCAGCCCCTACTGGATGACCGGGGAGCTGTTTTTT.